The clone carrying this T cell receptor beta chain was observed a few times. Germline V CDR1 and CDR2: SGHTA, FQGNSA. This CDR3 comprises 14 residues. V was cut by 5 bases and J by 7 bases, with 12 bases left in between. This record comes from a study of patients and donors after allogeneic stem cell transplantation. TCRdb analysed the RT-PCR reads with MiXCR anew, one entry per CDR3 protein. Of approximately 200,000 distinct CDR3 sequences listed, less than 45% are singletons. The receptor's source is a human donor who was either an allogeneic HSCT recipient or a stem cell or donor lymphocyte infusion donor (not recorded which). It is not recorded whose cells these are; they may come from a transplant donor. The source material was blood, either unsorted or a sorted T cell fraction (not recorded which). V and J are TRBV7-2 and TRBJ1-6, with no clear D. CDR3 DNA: TGTGCCAGCAGCCCCACAGTTCCCAATTCACCCCTCCACTTT. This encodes CASSPTVPNSPLHF.